The present T cell receptor beta chain was sequenced within a study of cytomegalovirus exposure and HLA in healthy donors (TCRdb year 2017). Background on the whole study: The roughly 670 repertoires of the first cohort and the 95 to 150 validation repertoires were produced on the same platform, according to a later analysis. The study aimed to test whether signatures of past pathogen exposure could be identified by cataloging public T cell receptors. Besides the first cohort of about 730 subjects, a separate validation cohort made up of roughly 120 different subjects was used. To predict cytomegalovirus infection status, the study brought together high-throughput TCR immunosequencing, statistical association of individual TCRs with disease status, and machine learning. The paper as a whole reports these results and caveats: In vitro tests confirmed that a few of the cytomegalovirus-associated TCR beta chains recognize cytomegalovirus antigens. All 120 or so repertoires were used to score co-occurrence in the validation cohort in a later analysis, because that analysis had no HLA typing for the cohort. While some public TCRs were present in many individuals, most TCR sequences turned up only very rarely across donors. The classifier was reported to diagnose cytomegalovirus status with high specificity and sensitivity in both the original and validation cohorts. The authors suggested that the approach could potentially be generalized to other disease states and immunological phenotypes. Subsequent analysis determined that TCRs grouped into clusters in the first cohort also showed a tendency toward co-occurrence across the 120 or so validation repertoires, and 94% of cluster scores exceeded 0. The study listed 150 to 200 TCR beta chains as associated with cytomegalovirus.

Donors formed part of the validation cohort, which comprised about 130 subjects and was distinct from the first cohort of under 850 subjects. Concerning this clone: The antigen this receptor binds is unknown. No base-level quality is on record; no much larger clone is a single base apart.

The germline V gene supplies CDR1 SGHVS and CDR2 FNYEAQ. V sheds 5 bases and J sheds 0 bases, leaving 11 bases between their ends. The CDR3 goes from the cysteine to the phenylalanine over 14 residues. Kept here is only the CDR3 DNA, which spans 42 bases and is read in frame from base 1. Library preparation was by the immunoSEQ multiplex PCR assay. Per the source publication's procedure: A statistical classification framework was developed to diagnose cytomegalovirus status using the catalog of TCR beta chain sequences. What TCRdb holds here is the immuneACCESS table cut down to in-frame rearrangements. Part of the clones is not present; checked against another copy, under half of the missing clones reflect an unresolved V gene, and the others are unexplained. V, J and clone size reflect that table, while D and trimming were determined from the DNA. The sample table records more than 95,000 clones; approximately 92% of these occur just once. The ten largest clones capture about 1% of the sample.

This sequence was found in a woman aged 18-30 years in good health and CMV-seronegative. The material sequenced was PBMCs. Recombination linked TRBV7-6 to TRBJ2-7; the D gene is perhaps TRBD1, from 6 matching bases. The CDR3 has the sequence CASSQRTDSYEQYF. The bases read TGTGCCAGCAGCCAACGGACAGACTCCTACGAGCAGTACTTC.